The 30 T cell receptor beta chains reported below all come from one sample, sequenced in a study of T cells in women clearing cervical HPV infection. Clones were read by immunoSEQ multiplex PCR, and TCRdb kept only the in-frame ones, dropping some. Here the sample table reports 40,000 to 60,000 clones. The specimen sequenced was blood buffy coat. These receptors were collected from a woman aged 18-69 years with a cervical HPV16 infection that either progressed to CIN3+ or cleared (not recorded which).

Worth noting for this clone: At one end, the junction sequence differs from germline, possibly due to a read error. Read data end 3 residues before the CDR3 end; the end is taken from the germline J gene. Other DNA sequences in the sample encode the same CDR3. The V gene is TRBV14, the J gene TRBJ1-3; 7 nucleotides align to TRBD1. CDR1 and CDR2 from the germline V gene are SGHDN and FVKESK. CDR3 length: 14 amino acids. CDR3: CASSQVQGGNTIYF. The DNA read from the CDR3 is TGTGCCAGCAGCCAAGTGCAGGGGGGAAACACG.

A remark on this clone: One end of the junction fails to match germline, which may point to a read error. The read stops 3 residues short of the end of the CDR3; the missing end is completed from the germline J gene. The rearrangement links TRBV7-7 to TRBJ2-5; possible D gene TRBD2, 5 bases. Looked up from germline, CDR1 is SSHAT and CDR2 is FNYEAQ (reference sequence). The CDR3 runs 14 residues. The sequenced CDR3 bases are TGTGCTAGCAGCCCCCAATTCGGGGTAGAGACC. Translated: CASSPQFGVET. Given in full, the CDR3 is CASSPQFGVETQYF.

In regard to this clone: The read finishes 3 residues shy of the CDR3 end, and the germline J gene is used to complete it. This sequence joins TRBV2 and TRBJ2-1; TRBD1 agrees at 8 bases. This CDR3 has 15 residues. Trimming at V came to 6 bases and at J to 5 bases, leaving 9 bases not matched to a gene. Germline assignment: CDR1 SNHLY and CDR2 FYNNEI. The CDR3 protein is CASREWTGRDNEQFF. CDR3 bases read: TGTGCCAGCAGGGAGTGGACAGGGCGCGACAATGAG. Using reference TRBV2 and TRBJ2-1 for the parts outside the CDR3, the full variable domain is EPEVTQTPSHQVTQMGQEVILRCVPISNHLYFYWYRQILGQKVEFLVSFYNNEISEKSEIFDDQFSVERPDGSNFTLKIRSTKLEDSAMYFCASREWTGRDNEQFFGPGTRLTVL.

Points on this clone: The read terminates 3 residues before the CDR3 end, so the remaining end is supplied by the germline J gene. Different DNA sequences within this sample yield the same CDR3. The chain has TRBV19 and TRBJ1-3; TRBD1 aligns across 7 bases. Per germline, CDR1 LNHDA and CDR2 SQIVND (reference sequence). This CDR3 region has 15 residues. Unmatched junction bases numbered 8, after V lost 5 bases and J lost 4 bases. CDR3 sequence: CASSPDRAGGNTIYF. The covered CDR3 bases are TGTGCCAGTAGTCCCGACAGGGCGGGAGGAAACACC.

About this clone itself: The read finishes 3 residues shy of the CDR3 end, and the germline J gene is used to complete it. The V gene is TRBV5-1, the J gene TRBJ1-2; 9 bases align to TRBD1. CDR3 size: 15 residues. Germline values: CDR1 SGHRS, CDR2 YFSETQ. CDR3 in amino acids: CASSLLQGAVDTYTF. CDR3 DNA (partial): TGCGCCAGCAGCTTATTACAGGGGGCGGTTGATACC.

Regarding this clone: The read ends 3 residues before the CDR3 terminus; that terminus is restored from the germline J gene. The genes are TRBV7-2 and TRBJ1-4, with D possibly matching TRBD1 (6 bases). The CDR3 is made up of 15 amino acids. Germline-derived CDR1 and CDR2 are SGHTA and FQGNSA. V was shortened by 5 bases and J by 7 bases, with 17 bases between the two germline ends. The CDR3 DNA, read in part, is TGTGCCAGCAGCGAAGGCAGGGGCGGAGGTGAAAAA. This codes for CASSEGRGGGEK. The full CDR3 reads CASSEGRGGGEKLFF.

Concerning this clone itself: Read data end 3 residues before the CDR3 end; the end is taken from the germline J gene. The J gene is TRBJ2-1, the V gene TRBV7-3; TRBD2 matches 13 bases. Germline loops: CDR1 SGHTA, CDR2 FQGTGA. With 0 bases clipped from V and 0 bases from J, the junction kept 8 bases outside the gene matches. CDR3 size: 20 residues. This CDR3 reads CASSLTTSGGLQSSYNEQFF. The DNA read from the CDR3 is TGTGCCAGCAGCTTAACGACTAGCGGGGGGCTTCAAAGCTCCTACAATGAG. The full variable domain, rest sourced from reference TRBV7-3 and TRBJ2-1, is GAGVSQTPSNKVTEKGKYVELRCDPISGHTALYWYRQSLGQGPEFLIYFQGTGAADDSGLPNDRFFAVRPEGSVSTLKIQRTERGDSAVYLCASSLTTSGGLQSSYNEQFFGPGTRLTVL.

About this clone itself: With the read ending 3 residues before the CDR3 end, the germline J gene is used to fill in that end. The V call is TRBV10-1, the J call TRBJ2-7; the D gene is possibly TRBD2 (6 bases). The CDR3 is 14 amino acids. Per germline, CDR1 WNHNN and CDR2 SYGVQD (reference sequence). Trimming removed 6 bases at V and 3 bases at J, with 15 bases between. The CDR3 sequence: CASSPGGANYEQYF. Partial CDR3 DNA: TGCGCCAGCAGCCCTGGCGGGGCAAACTACGAG.

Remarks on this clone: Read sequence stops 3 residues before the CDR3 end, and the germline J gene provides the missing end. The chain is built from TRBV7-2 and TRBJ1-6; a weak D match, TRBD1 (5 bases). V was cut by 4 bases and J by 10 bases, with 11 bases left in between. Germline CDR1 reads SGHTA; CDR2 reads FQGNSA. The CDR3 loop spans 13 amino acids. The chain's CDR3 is CASSYNPGSPLHF. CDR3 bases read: TGTGCCAGCAGCTACAACCCAGGGTCACCC.

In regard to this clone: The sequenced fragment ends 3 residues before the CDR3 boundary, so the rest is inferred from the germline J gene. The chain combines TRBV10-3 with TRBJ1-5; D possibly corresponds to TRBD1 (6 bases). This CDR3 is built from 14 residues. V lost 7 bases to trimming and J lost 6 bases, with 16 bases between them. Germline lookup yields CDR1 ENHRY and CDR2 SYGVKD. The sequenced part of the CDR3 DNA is TGTGCCATCACACGGCCTCAAGGGGGTCAGCCC. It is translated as CAITRPQGGQP. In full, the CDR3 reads CAITRPQGGQPQHF.

Incomplete CDR3 DNA: TGCGCCAGCAGCCTGGGTGGGGCGGGGTTCTATAATTCACCC. Translating it yields CASSLGGAGFYNSP. The entire CDR3 sequence reads CASSLGGAGFYNSPLHF. This chain uses TRBV5-1 with TRBJ1-6; D is possibly TRBD1 (5 bases). The CDR3 end is not reached by the read, which stops 3 residues before it; the germline J gene fills it in. Germline values: CDR1 SGHRS, CDR2 YFSETQ. Trimming removed 4 bases from V and 3 bases from J, with 17 bases in between. This CDR3 has 17 residues.

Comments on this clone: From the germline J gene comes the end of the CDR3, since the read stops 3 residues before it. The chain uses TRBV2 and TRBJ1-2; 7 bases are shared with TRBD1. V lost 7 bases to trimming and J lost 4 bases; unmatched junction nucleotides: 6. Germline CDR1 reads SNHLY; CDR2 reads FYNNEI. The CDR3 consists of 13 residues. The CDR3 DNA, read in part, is TGTGCCAGCACCCGGGACAGCTTCTATGGC. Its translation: CASTRDSFYG. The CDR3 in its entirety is CASTRDSFYGYTF.

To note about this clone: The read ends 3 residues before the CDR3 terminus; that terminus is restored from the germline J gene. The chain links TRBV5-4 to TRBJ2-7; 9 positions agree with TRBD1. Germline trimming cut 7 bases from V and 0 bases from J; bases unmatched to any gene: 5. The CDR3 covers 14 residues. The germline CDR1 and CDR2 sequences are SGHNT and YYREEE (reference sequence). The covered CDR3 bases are TGTGCCAGCTCCGGGACAGGGCTCTCCTACGAG. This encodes CASSGTGLSYE. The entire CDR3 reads CASSGTGLSYEQYF. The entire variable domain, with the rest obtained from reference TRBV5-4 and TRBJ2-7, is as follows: ETGVTQSPTHLIKTRGQQVTLRCSSQSGHNTVSWYQQALGQGPQFIFQYYREEENGRGNFPPRFSGLQFPNYSSELNVNALELDDSALYLCASSGTGLSYEQYFGPGTRLTVT.

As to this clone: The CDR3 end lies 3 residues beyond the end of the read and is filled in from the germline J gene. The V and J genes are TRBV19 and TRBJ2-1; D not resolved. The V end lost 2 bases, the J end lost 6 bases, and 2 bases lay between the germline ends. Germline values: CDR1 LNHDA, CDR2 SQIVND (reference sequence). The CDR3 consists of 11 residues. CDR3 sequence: CASSIRNEQFF. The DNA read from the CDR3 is TGTGCCAGTAGTATACGCAATGAG. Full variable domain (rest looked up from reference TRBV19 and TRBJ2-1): DGGITQSPKYLFRKEGQNVTLSCEQNLNHDAMYWYRQDPGQGLRLIYYSQIVNDFQKGDIAEGYSVSREKKESFPLTVTSAQKNPTAFYLCASSIRNEQFFGPGTRLTVL.

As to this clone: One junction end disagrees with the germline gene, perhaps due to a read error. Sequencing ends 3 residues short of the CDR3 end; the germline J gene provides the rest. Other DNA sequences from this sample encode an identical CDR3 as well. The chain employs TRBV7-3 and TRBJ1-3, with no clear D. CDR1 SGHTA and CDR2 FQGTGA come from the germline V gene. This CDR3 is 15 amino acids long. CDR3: CASSLGVGPGNTIYF. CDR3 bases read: TGTGCCAGCAGCTTAGGTGTGGGCCCTGGAAACACG.

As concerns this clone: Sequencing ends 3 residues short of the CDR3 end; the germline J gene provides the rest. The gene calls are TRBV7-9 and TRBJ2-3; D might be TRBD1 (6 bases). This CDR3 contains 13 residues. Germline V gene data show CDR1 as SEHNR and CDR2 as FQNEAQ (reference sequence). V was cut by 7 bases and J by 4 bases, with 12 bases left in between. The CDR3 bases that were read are TGTGCCAGCACCGTCACAGGGTCAGATACG. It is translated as CASTVTGSDT. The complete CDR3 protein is CASTVTGSDTQYF.

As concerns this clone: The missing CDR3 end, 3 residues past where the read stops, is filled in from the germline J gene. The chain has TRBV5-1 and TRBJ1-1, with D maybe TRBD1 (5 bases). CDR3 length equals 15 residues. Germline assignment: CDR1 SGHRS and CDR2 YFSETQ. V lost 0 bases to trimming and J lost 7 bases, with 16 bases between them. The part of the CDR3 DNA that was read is TGCGCCAGCAGCTTGGAGGGACTGCGGGGAGATGAA. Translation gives CASSLEGLRGDE. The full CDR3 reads CASSLEGLRGDEAFF.

The CDR3 bases that were read are TGTGCCAGCAGTGAAGCGCCAGCGGGGAACTACGAG. Its translation: CASSEAPAGNYE. The whole CDR3 region reads CASSEAPAGNYEQYF. This chain uses TRBV6-1 with TRBJ2-7; TRBD2 aligns across 7 bases. Read sequence stops 3 residues before the CDR3 end, and the germline J gene provides the missing end. The CDR3 spans 15 residues. The junction had 5 bases not matched to a gene; V was cut back by 0 bases and J by 3 bases. CDR1 is MNHNS and CDR2 is SASEGT in the germline V gene.

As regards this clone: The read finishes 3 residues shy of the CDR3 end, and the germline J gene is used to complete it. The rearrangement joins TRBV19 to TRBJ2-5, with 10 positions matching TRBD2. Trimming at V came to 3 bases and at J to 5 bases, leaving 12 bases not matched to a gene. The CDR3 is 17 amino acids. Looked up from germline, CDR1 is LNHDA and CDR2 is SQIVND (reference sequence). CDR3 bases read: TGTGCCAGTAGTATTGGAGGGGCTAGCGGGGGACGGGAGACC. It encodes CASSIGGASGGRET. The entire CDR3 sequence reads CASSIGGASGGRETQYF.

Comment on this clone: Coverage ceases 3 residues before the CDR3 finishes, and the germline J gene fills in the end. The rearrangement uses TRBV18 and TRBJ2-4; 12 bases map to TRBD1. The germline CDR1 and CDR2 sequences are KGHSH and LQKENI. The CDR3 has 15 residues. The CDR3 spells CASSGGQGANYGQYF. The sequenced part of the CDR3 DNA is TGTGCCAGCTCAGGGGGACAGGGGGCCAACTATGGT.

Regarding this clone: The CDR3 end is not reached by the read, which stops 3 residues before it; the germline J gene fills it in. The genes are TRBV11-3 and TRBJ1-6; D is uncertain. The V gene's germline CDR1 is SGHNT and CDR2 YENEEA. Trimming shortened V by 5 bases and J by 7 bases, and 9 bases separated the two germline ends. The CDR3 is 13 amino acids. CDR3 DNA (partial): TGTGCCAGCAGCCGAACCGGGAATTCACCC. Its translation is CASSRTGNSP. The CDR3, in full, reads CASSRTGNSPLHF.

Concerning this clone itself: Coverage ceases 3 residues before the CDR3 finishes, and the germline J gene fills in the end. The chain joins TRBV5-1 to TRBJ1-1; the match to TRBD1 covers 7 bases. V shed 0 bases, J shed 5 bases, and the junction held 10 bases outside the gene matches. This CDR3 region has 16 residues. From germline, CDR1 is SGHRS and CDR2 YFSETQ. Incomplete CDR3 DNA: TGCGCCAGCAGCTTGGCTCCGACAGGGTTCGAGACTGAA. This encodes CASSLAPTGFETE. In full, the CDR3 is CASSLAPTGFETEAFF.

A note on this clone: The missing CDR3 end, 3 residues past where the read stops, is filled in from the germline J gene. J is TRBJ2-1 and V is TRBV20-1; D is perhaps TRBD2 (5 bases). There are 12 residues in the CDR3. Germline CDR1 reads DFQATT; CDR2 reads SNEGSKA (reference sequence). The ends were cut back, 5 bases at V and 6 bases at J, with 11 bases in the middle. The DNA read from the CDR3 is TGCAGTGCTCCAGGACTGGTCAATGAG. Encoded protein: CSAPGLVNE. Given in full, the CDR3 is CSAPGLVNEQFF.

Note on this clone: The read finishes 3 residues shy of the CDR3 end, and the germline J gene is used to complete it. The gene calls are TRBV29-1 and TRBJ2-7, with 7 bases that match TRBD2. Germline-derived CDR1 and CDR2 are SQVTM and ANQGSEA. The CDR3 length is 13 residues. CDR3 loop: CNVVTSGNYEQYF. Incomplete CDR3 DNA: TGCAACGTGGTGACAAGCGGGAACTACGAG.

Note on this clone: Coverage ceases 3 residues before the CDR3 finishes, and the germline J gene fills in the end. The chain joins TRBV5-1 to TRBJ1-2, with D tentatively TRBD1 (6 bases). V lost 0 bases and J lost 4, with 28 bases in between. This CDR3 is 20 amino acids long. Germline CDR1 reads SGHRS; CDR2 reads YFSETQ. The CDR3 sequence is CASSLDDVFPTGLRAYGYTF. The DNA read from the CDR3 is TGCGCCAGCAGCTTGGATGATGTGTTCCCCACAGGGCTAAGAGCCTATGGC.

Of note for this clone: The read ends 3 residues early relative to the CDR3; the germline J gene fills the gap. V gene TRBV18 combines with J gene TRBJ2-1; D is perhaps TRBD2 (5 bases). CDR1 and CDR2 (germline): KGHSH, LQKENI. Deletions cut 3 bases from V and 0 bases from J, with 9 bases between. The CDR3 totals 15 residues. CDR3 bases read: TGTGCCAGCTCACCTAGCGTGAGCTCCTACAATGAG. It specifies CASSPSVSSYNE. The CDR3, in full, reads CASSPSVSSYNEQFF.

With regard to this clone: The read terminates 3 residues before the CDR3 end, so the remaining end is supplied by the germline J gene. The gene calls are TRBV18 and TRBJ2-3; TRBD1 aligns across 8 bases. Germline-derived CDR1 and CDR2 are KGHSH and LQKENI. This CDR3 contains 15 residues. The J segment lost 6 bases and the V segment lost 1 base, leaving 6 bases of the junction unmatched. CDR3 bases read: TGTGCCAGCTCACCACGGCAGGGGGCGGCGGATACG. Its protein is CASSPRQGAADT. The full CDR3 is CASSPRQGAADTQYF.

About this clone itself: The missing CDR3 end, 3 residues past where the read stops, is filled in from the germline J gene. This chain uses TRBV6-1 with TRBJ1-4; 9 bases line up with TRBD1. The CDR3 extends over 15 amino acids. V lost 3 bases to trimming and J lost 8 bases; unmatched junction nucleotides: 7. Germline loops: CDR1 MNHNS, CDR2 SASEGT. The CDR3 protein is CASSDRDRVWEKLFF. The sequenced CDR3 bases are TGTGCCAGCAGTGACCGGGACAGGGTTTGGGAAAAA.

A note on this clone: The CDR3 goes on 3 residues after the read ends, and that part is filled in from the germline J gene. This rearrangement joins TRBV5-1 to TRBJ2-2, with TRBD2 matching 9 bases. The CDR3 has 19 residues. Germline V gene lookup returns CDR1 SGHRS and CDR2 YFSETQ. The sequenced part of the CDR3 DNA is TGCGCCAGCAGCCGTGATATTAGCGGGGGTTACTCTGGGGCCAACGTG. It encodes CASSRDISGGYSGANV. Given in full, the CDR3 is CASSRDISGGYSGANVLFF. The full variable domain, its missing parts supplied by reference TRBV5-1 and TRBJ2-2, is KAGVTQTPRYLIKTRGQQVTLSCSPISGHRSVSWYQQTPGQGLQFLFEYFSETQRNKGNFPGRFSGRQFSNSRSEMNVSTLELGDSALYLCASSRDISGGYSGANVLFFGEGSRLTVL.

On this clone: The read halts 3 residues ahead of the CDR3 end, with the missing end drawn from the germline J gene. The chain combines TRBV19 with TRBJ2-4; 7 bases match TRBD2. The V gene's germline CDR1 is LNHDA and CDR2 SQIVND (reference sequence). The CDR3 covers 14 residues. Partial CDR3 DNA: TGTGCCAGTAATGGGGGGGAAGCTAACTATGGT. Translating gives CASNGGEANYG. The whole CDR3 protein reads CASNGGEANYGQYF.